This T cell receptor (beta chain) is drawn from a study of Ad26.COV2.S vaccination and SARS-CoV-2 variants. Across the whole study: Once or twice, 56 days apart, Ad26.COV2.S was delivered intramuscularly.

Trimming shortened V by 3 bases and J by 9 bases, and 15 bases separated the two germline ends. This CDR3 contains 15 residues. CDR1 and CDR2 (germline): MNHNS, SASEGT. This table comes from immunoSEQ multiplex PCR, and its TCRdb copy is limited to in-frame clones, with some not included. This repertoire shows some 320,000 clones, around four fifths found once; its top ten account for approximately 2%. Treatment in this sample: roughly 19 received Ad26.COV2.S at low or high dose, single or two shots; five or six received placebo; per-sample allocation not given. Material that was analyzed had been drawn on day 63 after the first vaccine or placebo injection.

V gene TRBV6-1 combines with J gene TRBJ1-6; D remains unclear. The sequence came from a person aged 18-60 years who received the Ad26.COV2.S COVID-19 vaccine or a placebo. The sequenced sample was peripheral blood, obtained in a trial of Ad26.COV2.S vaccine versus placebo. CDR3 sequence: CASSDPTVPGSPLHF. Written as DNA, the CDR3 is TGTGCCAGCAGTGACCCGACCGTACCAGGTTCACCCCTCCACTTT.